Presented here are 29 T cell receptor beta chains from one specimen sequenced in a study of early T cells in non-severe SARS-CoV-2 infection. From the 5' RACE reads, TCRdb called clonotypes with MiXCR, one entry per CDR3 protein. The sample yields approximately 77,000 distinct CDR3 sequences, about 12% seen once. Material: whole blood, obtained at baseline. The receptor set was obtained from an adult who was a healthcare worker with PCR-confirmed SARS-CoV-2 infection or an uninfected control (not recorded which). The donor label of this sample is uncertain.

This clonotype was detected many times. The rearrangement uses TRBV7-2 and TRBJ2-5; 14 bases fit TRBD2. Germline V CDR1 and CDR2: SGHTA, FQGNSA. V shed 3 bases and J 5 bases; nucleotides not matched to a gene: 5. The CDR3 spans 16 residues. CDR3 sequence: CASSLGLAGASETQYF. The CDR3 DNA sequence: TGTGCCAGCAGCTTGGGACTAGCGGGAGCAAGTGAGACCCAGTACTTC.

The V gene is TRBV30, the J gene TRBJ1-5; D is undetermined. Germline V gives CDR1 GTSNPN, CDR2 SVGIG (reference sequence). The CDR3 consists of 13 residues. Trimming cost V 2 bases and J 4 bases, with 9 bases left between them. The CDR3 DNA sequence: TGTGCCTGGAGTCAGGTGGAAAATCAGCCCCAGCATTTT. It translates to CAWSQVENQPQHF.

The genes are TRBV7-9 and TRBJ2-3; D not resolved. The V end lost 4 bases, the J end lost 6 bases, and 11 bases lay between the germline ends. There are 13 residues in the CDR3. The germline V gene has CDR1 SEHNR and CDR2 FQNEAQ (reference sequence). The CDR3 nucleotides are TGTGCCAGCAGCTACCTTCTTTTGGATACGCAGTATTTT. It translates to CASSYLLLDTQYF.

The count of this clonotype is one. The rearrangement joins TRBV2 to TRBJ1-1; the D gene is possibly TRBD1 (6 bases). Germline CDR1 SNHLY, CDR2 FYNNEI. Trimming took off 7 bases at V and 4 bases at J, with 16 bases between the two ends. This CDR3 is 14 amino acids long. The CDR3 is CASTPGRGSTEAFF. CDR3 DNA: TGTGCCAGCACTCCCGGGAGGGGGTCCACTGAAGCTTTCTTT.

The CDR3 nucleotides are TGCGCCAGCAGTAAAAAGGCAGGACCAGCTAACTATGGCTACACCTTC. It is translated as CASSKKAGPANYGYTF. The V call is TRBV4-1, the J call TRBJ1-2, with D unclear. The germline V gene has CDR1 MGHRA and CDR2 YSYEKL. V was pared by 6 bases and J by 0 bases, with 17 bases between. CDR3 length: 16 residues.

The genes are TRBV6-2 or TRBV6-3 and TRBJ2-3, with 12 bases aligning to TRBD2. There are 16 residues in the CDR3. Germline trimming cut 5 bases from V and 2 bases from J; bases unmatched to any gene: 5. Germline V gene lookup returns CDR1 MNHEY and CDR2 SVGEGT. CDR3 nucleotide sequence: TGTGCCAGCAGTCCACCTAGCGGGGGGGCCACAGATACGCAGTATTTT. This sequence encodes CASSPPSGGATDTQYF.

This clonotype was counted only a few times. The chain recombines TRBV18 with TRBJ2-1; 9 nucleotides line up with TRBD1. The germline gives CDR1 KGHSH, CDR2 LQKENI. V lost 6 bases to trimming and J lost 7 bases; unmatched junction nucleotides: 16. This CDR3 has 17 amino acids. CDR3 region: CASSPSLWTGAGNEQFF. CDR3 coding DNA: TGTGCCAGCTCCCCAAGCCTTTGGACAGGGGCGGGGAATGAGCAGTTCTTC.

This clonotype has a handful of counts. V gene TRBV11-2 combines with J gene TRBJ1-1; 9 bases fit TRBD1. V lost 5 bases to trimming and J lost 7 bases; unmatched junction nucleotides: 8. This CDR3 is built from 14 residues. CDR1 SGHAT and CDR2 FQNNGV come from the germline V gene. The CDR3 reads CASSPTGGLYEAFF. CDR3 sequence (DNA): TGTGCCAGCAGCCCTACAGGGGGCCTTTATGAAGCTTTCTTT.

A few counts support this clonotype. The rearrangement uses TRBV12-3 or TRBV12-4 and TRBJ2-1; a possible D gene is TRBD1 (6 bases). The length of the CDR3 is 15 residues. V was shortened by 5 bases and J by 8 bases, with 19 bases between the two germline ends. Here the CDR3 DNA reads TGTGCCAGCAGTCCCCAGGGGAGTAATCCCTATGAGCAGTTCTTC. Residues: CASSPQGSNPYEQFF.

V is TRBV20-1 and J is TRBJ2-3; 8 bases are a match to TRBD2. Germline CDR1 DFQATT, CDR2 SNEGSKA (reference sequence). The J segment lost 1 base and the V segment lost 6 bases, leaving 6 bases of the junction unmatched. This CDR3 has 14 amino acids. In DNA, the CDR3 is TGCAGTGCCCGAGATAGCGGGGGCACAGATACGCAGTATTTT. Protein sequence: CSARDSGGTDTQYF.

This clonotype showed up just a few times. The gene calls are TRBV29-1 and TRBJ1-2; the D gene is possibly TRBD1 (5 bases). V lost 6 bases and J lost 0, with 17 bases in between. Germline loops: CDR1 SQVTM, CDR2 ANQGSEA. This CDR3 has 15 residues. CDR3 amino acids: CSVAGGPPTNYGYTF. The CDR3 DNA follows: TGCAGCGTCGCCGGGGGACCGCCAACTAACTATGGCTACACCTTC.

J is TRBJ2-1 and V is TRBV7-3; TRBD2 matches 11 bases. Germline CDR1 SGHTA, CDR2 FQGTGA. CDR3 size: 17 residues. V gave up 5 bases and J gave up 4 bases; unmatched junction bases: 10. The CDR3: CASSPTSGGYAYNEQFF. CDR3 bases: TGTGCCAGCAGCCCCACTAGCGGGGGTTACGCGTACAATGAGCAGTTCTTC.

This clonotype was seen more than once but under ten times. This sequence joins TRBV6-6 and TRBJ2-2, with a possible D match to TRBD1 (6 bases). CDR3 size: 16 residues. V was trimmed by 2 bases and J by 5 bases, leaving 15 bases between them. Germline values: CDR1 MNHNY, CDR2 SVGAGI (reference sequence). CDR3 loop: CASSYPSGGSTGELFF. In nucleotides, the CDR3 is TGTGCCAGCAGTTACCCCAGTGGGGGCAGTACCGGGGAGCTGTTTTTT.

At least ten counts were recorded for this clonotype. V and J are TRBV7-7 and TRBJ2-1, with 13 bases matching TRBD2. The CDR3 covers 15 residues. Germline CDR1 and CDR2: SSHAT and FNYEAQ (reference sequence). V was pared by 5 bases and J by 9 bases, with 7 bases of the junction left unmatched. The CDR3 protein is CASSPLAGGPGEQFF. CDR3 bases: TGTGCCAGCAGCCCACTAGCGGGGGGGCCCGGTGAGCAGTTCTTC.

The V and J genes are TRBV5-1 and TRBJ2-3; tentatively, D is TRBD1 (6 bases). Trimming removed 0 bases at V and 2 bases at J, with 7 bases between. CDR1 is SGHRS and CDR2 is YFSETQ in the germline V gene. This CDR3 comprises 14 residues. The DNA of the CDR3 is TGCGCCAGCAGCTTGGGGGACACCACAGATACGCAGTATTTT. This encodes CASSLGDTTDTQYF.

The CDR3 loop is CASSGVSTDTQYF. CDR3 bases: TGTGCCAGCAGCGGGGTTAGCACAGATACGCAGTATTTT. The chain joins TRBV19 to TRBJ2-3, with 7 bases aligning to TRBD2. Trimming removed 9 bases from V and 0 bases from J; junction bases left unmatched: 3. The CDR3 extends over 13 amino acids. Germline values: CDR1 LNHDA, CDR2 SQIVND (reference sequence).

In this sample, this clonotype turned up many times. The chain carries TRBV5-1 and TRBJ1-5; D remains unclear. The V end was cut by 4 bases, the J end by 0 bases, with 5 bases between. The germline CDR1 and CDR2 sequences are SGHRS and YFSETQ. The CDR3 has 13 residues. Here the CDR3 reads CASSPDSNQPQHF. In DNA form, the CDR3 reads TGCGCCAGCAGCCCAGATAGCAATCAGCCCCAGCATTTT. Supplemented by reference TRBV5-1 and TRBJ1-5, the full variable domain reads KAGVTQTPRYLIKTRGQQVTLSCSPISGHRSVSWYQQTPGQGLQFLFEYFSETQRNKGNFPGRFSGRQFSNSRSEMNVSTLELGDSALYLCASSPDSNQPQHFGDGTRLSIL.

This clonotype was observed a handful of times. CDR3 region: CSARETADTQYF. CDR3 sequence (DNA): TGCAGTGCTAGAGAAACAGCAGATACGCAGTATTTT. The chain links TRBV20-1 to TRBJ2-3; D uncertain. The CDR3 is made up of 12 amino acids. V was pared by 0 bases and J by 4 bases, with 5 bases between. Germline V gene data show CDR1 as DFQATT and CDR2 as SNEGSKA (reference sequence).

The genes are TRBV7-7 and TRBJ2-5; 10 positions match TRBD1. V lost 5 bases and J lost 4; bases outside the gene matches: 7. Germline V CDR1 and CDR2: SSHAT, FNYEAQ (reference sequence). CDR3 size: 15 residues. The CDR3 sequence is CASSPDGQGGETQYF. CDR3 coding DNA: TGTGCCAGCAGCCCCGATGGACAGGGGGGAGAGACCCAGTACTTC.

V and J are TRBV6-2 or TRBV6-3 and TRBJ1-2; D uncertain. This CDR3 has 12 amino acids. Germline assignment: CDR1 MNHEY and CDR2 SVGEGT. The germline V and J ends were trimmed by 2 bases and 3 bases, with 4 bases remaining between them. CDR3 bases: TGTGCCAGCAGTTACCGGGACTATGGCTACACCTTC. Its translation is CASSYRDYGYTF.

In its sample, this clonotype was seen many times. J is TRBJ2-3 and V is TRBV5-1; D is possibly TRBD2 (6 bases). Trimming cost V 4 bases and J 7 bases, with 22 bases left between them. The CDR3 consists of 16 residues. The germline gives CDR1 SGHRS, CDR2 YFSETQ. Written as DNA, the CDR3 is TGCGCCAGCAGCCCCGCCGGGGGACCCCGAGCTAATACGCAGTATTTT. Translation: CASSPAGGPRANTQYF.

This clonotype appeared many times. The chain is built from TRBV10-3 and TRBJ2-5; the D is unclear. Trimming stripped 4 bases from V and 7 bases from J, with 10 bases between. From germline, CDR1 is ENHRY and CDR2 SYGVKD. CDR3 size: 12 residues. Here the CDR3 DNA reads TGTGCCATCAGTGCGGTCCCGGGGACCCAGTACTTC. This gives the protein CAISAVPGTQYF.

This clonotype was observed a handful of times. This rearrangement joins TRBV24-1 to TRBJ2-7; D is unresolved. CDR1 and CDR2 from the germline V gene are KGHDR and SFDVKD. Deletions cut 1 base from V and 1 base from J, with 13 bases between. There are 16 residues in the CDR3. This CDR3 reads CATSDFSGRTSYEQYF. CDR3 bases: TGTGCCACCAGTGATTTTTCAGGCCGAACTTCCTACGAGCAGTACTTC.

The chain uses TRBV11-2 and TRBJ2-5; D possibly matches TRBD1 or TRBD2 (6 bases each). Germline assignment: CDR1 SGHAT and CDR2 FQNNGV. V was clipped by 7 bases and J by 3 bases, with 15 bases between them. CDR3 length: 14 amino acids. The chain's CDR3 is CASNIGGRKETQYF. Here the CDR3 DNA reads TGTGCCAGCAACATCGGGGGCAGGAAAGAGACCCAGTACTTC. The full variable domain, its missing parts supplied by reference TRBV11-2 and TRBJ2-5, is EAGVAQSPRYKIIEKRQSVAFWCNPISGHATLYWYQQILGQGPKLLIQFQNNGVVDDSQLPKDRFSAERLKGVDSTLKIQPAKLEDSAVYLCASNIGGRKETQYFGPGTRLLVL.

V and J are TRBV3-1 and TRBJ1-4; no reliable D call. The CDR3 length is 12 residues. V lost 2 bases to trimming and J lost 8 bases, with 6 bases between them. The germline V gene has CDR1 LGHDT and CDR2 YNNKEL (reference sequence). The CDR3 DNA sequence: TGTGCCAGCAGCCAATCCCTGGAAAAACTGTTTTTT. As protein: CASSQSLEKLFF.

This clonotype was detected only once. This chain uses TRBV6-6 with TRBJ2-1; D is unresolved. This CDR3 spans 14 amino acids. V dropped 2 bases and J dropped 10 bases, with 15 bases sitting between them. The germline V gene has CDR1 MNHNY and CDR2 SVGAGI (reference sequence). The DNA for the CDR3 is TGTGCCAGCAGTTACGCAATAAACCGCGCAGAGCAGTTCTTC. This codes for CASSYAINRAEQFF.

V usage is TRBV29-1 and J usage is TRBJ2-7; 11 bases match TRBD2. V lost 7 bases and J lost 6; bases outside the gene matches: 8. Germline V gene lookup returns CDR1 SQVTM and CDR2 ANQGSEA. CDR3 size: 13 residues. This chain's CDR3 is CSALLAGVSEQYF. CDR3 coding DNA: TGCAGCGCGCTACTAGCGGGAGTCAGCGAGCAGTACTTC.

The CDR3 region is CASSLAGQYEQYF. In DNA form, the CDR3 reads TGCGCCAGCAGCTTGGCCGGCCAGTACGAGCAGTACTTC. The J gene is TRBJ2-7, the V gene TRBV5-1; no clear D. Looked up from germline, CDR1 is SGHRS and CDR2 is YFSETQ. The CDR3 has 13 residues. Trimming removed 0 bases from V and 4 bases from J, with 8 bases in between.

This clonotype was observed at least ten times. This rearrangement joins TRBV6-5 to TRBJ1-2; TRBD1 is a possible D gene (5 bases). Germline lookup yields CDR1 MNHEY and CDR2 SVGAGI. Trimming removed 10 bases at V and 1 base at J, with 16 bases between. This CDR3 is 14 amino acids long. The CDR3 DNA reads as TGTGCCACCAAACGGGGGATCCTTAACTATGGCTACACCTTC. This codes for CATKRGILNYGYTF.